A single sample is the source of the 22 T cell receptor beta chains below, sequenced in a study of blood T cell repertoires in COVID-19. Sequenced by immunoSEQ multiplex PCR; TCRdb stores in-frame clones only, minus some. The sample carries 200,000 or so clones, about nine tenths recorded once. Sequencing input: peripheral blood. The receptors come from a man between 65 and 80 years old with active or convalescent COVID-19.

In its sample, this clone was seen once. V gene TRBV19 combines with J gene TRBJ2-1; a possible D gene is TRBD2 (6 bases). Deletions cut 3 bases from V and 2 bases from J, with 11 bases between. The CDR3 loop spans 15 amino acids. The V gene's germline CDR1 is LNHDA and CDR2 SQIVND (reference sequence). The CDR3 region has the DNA TGTGCCAGTAGTATGGAGGGCGGACCCTACAATGAGCAGTTCTTC. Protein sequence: CASSMEGGPYNEQFF.

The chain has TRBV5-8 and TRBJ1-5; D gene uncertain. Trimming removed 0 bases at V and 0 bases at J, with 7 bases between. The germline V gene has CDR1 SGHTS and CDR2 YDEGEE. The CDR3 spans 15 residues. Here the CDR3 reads CASSLAGNSNQPQHF. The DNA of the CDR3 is TGTGCCAGCAGCTTGGCGGGGAATAGCAATCAGCCCCAGCATTTT.

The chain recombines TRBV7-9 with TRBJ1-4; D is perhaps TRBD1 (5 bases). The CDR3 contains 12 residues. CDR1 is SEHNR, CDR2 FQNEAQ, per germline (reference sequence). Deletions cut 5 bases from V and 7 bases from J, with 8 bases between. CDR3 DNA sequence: TGTGCCAGCAGCCCGGGGGGTGAAAAACTGTTTTTT. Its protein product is CASSPGGEKLFF.

Written as DNA, the CDR3 is TGCGCCAGCAGCTTCAGAGGGGAGGATGGCTACACCTTC. It codes for CASSFRGEDGYTF. The chain joins TRBV5-1 to TRBJ1-2, with D possibly matching TRBD1 (5 bases). CDR1 is SGHRS, CDR2 YFSETQ, per germline. V lost 2 bases to trimming and J lost 6 bases, with 11 bases between them. CDR3 size: 13 residues.

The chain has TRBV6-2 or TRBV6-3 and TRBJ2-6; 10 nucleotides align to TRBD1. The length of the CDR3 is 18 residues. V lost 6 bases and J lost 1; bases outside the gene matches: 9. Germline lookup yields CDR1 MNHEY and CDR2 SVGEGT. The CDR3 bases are TGTGCCAGCAGCCCGAGGACAGGGGGAATTTCTGGGGCCAACGTCCTGACTTTC. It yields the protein CASSPRTGGISGANVLTF.

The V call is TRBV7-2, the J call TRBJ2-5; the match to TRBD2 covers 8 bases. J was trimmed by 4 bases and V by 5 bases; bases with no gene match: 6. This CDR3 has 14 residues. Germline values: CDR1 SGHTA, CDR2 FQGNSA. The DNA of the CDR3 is TGTGCCAGCAGCCCGCAGCGGGGGCGAGAGACCCAGTACTTC. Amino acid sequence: CASSPQRGRETQYF.

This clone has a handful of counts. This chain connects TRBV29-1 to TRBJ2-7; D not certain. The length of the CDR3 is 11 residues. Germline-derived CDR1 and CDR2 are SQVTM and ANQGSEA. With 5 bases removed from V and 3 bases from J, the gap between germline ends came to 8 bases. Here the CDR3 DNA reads TGCAGCGTTCAGACGGGCTACGAGCAGTACTTC. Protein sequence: CSVQTGYEQYF.

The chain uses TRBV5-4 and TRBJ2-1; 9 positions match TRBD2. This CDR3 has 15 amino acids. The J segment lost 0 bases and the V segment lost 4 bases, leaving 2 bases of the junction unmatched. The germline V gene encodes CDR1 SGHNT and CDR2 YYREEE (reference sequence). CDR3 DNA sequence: TGTGCCAGCAGCGGCGGGGGGGGCTCCTACAATGAGCAGTTCTTC. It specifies CASSGGGGSYNEQFF.

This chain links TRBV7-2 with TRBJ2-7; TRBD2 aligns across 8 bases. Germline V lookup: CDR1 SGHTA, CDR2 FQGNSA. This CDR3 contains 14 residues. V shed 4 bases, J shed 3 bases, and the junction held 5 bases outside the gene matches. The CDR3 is CASSSVAGGYEQYF. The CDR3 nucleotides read TGTGCCAGCAGCTCAGTCGCGGGGGGCTACGAGCAGTACTTC.

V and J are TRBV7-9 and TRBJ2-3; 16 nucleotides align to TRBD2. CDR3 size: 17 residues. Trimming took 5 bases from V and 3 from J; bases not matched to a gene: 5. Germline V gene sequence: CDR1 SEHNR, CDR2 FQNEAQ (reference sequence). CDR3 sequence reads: CASSPGLAGGRTDTQYF. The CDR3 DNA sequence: TGTGCCAGCAGCCCGGGACTAGCGGGGGGGCGGACAGATACGCAGTATTTT.

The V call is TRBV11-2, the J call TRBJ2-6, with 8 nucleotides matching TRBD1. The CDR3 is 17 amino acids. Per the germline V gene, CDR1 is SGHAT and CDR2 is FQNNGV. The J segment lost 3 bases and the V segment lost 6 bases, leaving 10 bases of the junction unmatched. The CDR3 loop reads CASSWIPGTGGANVLTF. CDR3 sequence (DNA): TGTGCCAGCAGTTGGATTCCCGGGACAGGTGGGGCCAACGTCCTGACTTTC.

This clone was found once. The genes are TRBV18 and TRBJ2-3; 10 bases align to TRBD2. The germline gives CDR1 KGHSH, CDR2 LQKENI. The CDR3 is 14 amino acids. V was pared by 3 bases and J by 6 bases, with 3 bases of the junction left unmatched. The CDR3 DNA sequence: TGTGCCAGCTCACCCCTAGCGGGGGCCGATACGCAGTATTTT. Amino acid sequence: CASSPLAGADTQYF.

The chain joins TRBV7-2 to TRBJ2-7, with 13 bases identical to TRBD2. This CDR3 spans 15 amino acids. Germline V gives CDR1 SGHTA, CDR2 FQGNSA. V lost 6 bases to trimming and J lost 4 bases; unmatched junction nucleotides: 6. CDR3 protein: CASRPGTSGAYEQYF. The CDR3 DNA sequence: TGTGCCAGCAGGCCAGGGACTAGCGGGGCTTACGAGCAGTACTTC.

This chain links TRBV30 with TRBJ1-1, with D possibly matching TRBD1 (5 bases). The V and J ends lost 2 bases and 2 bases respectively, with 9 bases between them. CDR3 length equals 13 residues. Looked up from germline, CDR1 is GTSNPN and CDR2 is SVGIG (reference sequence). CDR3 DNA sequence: TGTGCCTGGAGTTTCGGGGGTAACACTGAAGCTTTCTTT. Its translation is CAWSFGGNTEAFF.

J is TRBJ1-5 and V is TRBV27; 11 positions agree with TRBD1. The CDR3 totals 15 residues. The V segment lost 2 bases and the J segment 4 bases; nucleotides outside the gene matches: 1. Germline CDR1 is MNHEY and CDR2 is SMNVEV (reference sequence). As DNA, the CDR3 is TGTGCCAGCAGTTTAGGACAGGGGGCTAATCAGCCCCAGCATTTT. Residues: CASSLGQGANQPQHF.

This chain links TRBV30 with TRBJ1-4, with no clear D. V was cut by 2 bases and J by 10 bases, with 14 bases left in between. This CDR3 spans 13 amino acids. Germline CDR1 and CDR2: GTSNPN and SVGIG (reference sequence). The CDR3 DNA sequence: TGTGCCTGGAGTCGGCGAGGGTTGGGAAAACTGTTTTTT. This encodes CAWSRRGLGKLFF.

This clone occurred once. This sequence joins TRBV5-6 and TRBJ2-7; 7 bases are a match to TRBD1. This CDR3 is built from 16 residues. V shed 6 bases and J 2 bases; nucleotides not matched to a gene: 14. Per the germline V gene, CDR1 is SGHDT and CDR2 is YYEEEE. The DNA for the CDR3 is TGTGCCAGCACCTTCCGTCGTGCGACAGGGACCTACGAGCAGTACTTC. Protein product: CASTFRRATGTYEQYF.

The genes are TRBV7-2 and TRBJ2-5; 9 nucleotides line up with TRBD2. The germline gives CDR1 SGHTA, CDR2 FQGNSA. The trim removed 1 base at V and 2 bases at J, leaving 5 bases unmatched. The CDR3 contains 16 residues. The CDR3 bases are TGTGCCAGCAGCTTAGGGCGGGGGGGCCGGCAAGAGACCCAGTACTTC. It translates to CASSLGRGGRQETQYF. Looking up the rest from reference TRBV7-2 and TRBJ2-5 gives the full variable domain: GAGVSQSPSNKVTEKGKDVELRCDPISGHTALYWYRQSLGQGLEFLIYFQGNSAPDKSGLPSDRFSAERTGGSVSTLTIQRTQQEDSAVYLCASSLGRGGRQETQYFGPGTRLLVL.

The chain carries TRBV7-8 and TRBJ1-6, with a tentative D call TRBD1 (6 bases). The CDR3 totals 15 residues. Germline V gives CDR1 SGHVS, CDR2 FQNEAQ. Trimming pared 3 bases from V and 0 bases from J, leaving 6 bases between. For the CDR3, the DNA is TGTGCCAGCAGCTTGGGACACTCCTATAATTCACCCCTCCACTTT. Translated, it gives CASSLGHSYNSPLHF.

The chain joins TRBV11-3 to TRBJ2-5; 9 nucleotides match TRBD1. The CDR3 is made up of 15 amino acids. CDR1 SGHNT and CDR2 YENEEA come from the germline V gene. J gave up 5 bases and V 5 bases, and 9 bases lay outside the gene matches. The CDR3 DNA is TGTGCCAGCAGCCGAGGGGGACAGGGTTGGGAGACCCAGTACTTC. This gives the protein CASSRGGQGWETQYF. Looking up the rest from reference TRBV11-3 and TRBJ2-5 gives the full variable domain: EAGVVQSPRYKIIEKKQPVAFWCNPISGHNTLYWYLQNLGQGPELLIRYENEEAVDDSQLPKDRFSAERLKGVDSTLKIQPAELGDSAVYLCASSRGGQGWETQYFGPGTRLLVL.

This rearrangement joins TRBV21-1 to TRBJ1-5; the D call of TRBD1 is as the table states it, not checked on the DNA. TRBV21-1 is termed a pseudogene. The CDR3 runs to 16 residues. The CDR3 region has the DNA TGTGCCAGCAGCACTCCGGGACAACCAAGCAATCAGCCCCAGCATTTT. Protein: CASSTPGQPSNQPQHF.

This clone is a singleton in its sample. The CDR3 region is CASTRESGITGELFF. The DNA of the CDR3 is TGTGCCAGCACCCGTGAGTCAGGGATAACCGGGGAGCTGTTTTTT. The genes are TRBV2 and TRBJ2-2, with D possibly being TRBD1 (5 bases). This CDR3 region has 15 residues. The V end was cut by 7 bases, the J end by 5 bases, with 17 bases between. Germline CDR1 and CDR2: SNHLY and FYNNEI.